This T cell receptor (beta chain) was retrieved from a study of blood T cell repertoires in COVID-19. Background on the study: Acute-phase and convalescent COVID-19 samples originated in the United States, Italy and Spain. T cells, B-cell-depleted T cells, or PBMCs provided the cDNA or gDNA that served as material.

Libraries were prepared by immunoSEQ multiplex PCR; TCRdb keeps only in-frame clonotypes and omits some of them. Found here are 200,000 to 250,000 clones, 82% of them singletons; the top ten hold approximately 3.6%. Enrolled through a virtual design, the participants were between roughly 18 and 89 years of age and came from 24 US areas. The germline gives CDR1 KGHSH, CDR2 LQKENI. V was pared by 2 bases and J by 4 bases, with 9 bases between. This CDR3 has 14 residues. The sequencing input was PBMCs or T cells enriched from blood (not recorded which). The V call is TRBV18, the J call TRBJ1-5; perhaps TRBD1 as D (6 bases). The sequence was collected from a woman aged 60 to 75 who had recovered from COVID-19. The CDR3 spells CASSPSQGNQPQHF. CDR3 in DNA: TGTGCCAGCTCACCATCCCAGGGGAATCAGCCCCAGCATTTT.